These 26 T cell receptor beta chains originate from one sample sequenced in a study of blood T cell repertoires in COVID-19. Libraries were prepared by immunoSEQ multiplex PCR; TCRdb keeps only in-frame clonotypes and omits some of them. The sample yields some 70,000 clones, around 85% seen once. Sequenced input: peripheral blood. All receptors come from a middle-aged man with COVID-19, enrolled during active disease.

This chain links TRBV28 with TRBJ2-7, with 10 positions matching TRBD1. Germline CDR1 reads MDHEN; CDR2 reads SYDVKM. The CDR3 extends over 15 amino acids. With V trimmed by 5 bases and J by 5 bases, 9 bases remained unmatched. This chain's CDR3 is CASSTPGQGMDEQYF. Written as DNA, the CDR3 is TGTGCCAGCAGTACCCCGGGACAGGGGATGGACGAGCAGTACTTC.

This clone came up a few times. This chain links TRBV10-3 with TRBJ1-1, with 10 bases that match TRBD1. This CDR3 comprises 15 residues. The junction had 3 bases not matched to a gene; V was cut back by 2 bases and J by 3 bases. Germline V gives CDR1 ENHRY, CDR2 SYGVKD. The CDR3 DNA follows: TGTGCCATCAGTGAGGAGGGACAGGGGCACACTGAAGCTTTCTTT. Its protein product is CAISEEGQGHTEAFF.

The genes are TRBV5-1 and TRBJ1-1; TRBD1 agrees at 8 bases. Germline V gene sequence: CDR1 SGHRS, CDR2 YFSETQ. J gave up 13 bases and V 0 bases, and 8 bases lay outside the gene matches. This CDR3 contains 13 residues. The CDR3 spells CASSLDVTGEVFF. In DNA, the CDR3 is TGCGCCAGCAGCTTGGATGTGACAGGGGAGGTTTTCTTT.

The chain recombines TRBV10-2 with TRBJ2-1, with 9 positions matching TRBD2. The length of the CDR3 is 15 residues. V trimming: 2 bases; J trimming: 8 bases; junction bases outside the gene matches: 7. Germline CDR1 is WSHSY and CDR2 is SAAADI. The CDR3 DNA is TGCGCCAGCAGTGAGGTTGCTAGCGGGGCCGATGAGCAGTTCTTC. As protein: CASSEVASGADEQFF.

The chain carries TRBV6-5 and TRBJ1-2; TRBD1 aligns across 8 bases. The CDR3 runs to 14 residues. Per germline, CDR1 MNHEY and CDR2 SVGAGI. Trimming cost V 2 bases and J 8 bases; bases outside gene matches: 7. The CDR3 sequence is CASSYPGQGRGYTF. The CDR3, as DNA: TGTGCCAGCAGTTACCCTGGACAGGGCCGGGGCTACACCTTC.

The V and J genes are TRBV11-2 and TRBJ2-5, with D maybe TRBD2 (7 bases). The CDR3 spans 19 residues. Trimming took off 10 bases at V and 5 bases at J, with 35 bases between the two ends. CDR1 and CDR2 from the germline V gene are SGHAT and FQNNGV. As DNA, the CDR3 is TGTGCCAACGTCGTTAGGCCCCGCGGTGCTAGGGGGAGGGAGGAGACCCAGTACTTC. As protein: CANVVRPRGARGREETQYF.

CDR3 sequence reads: CASRVQGVDTEAFF. For the CDR3, the DNA is TGTGCCAGTAGGGTACAGGGGGTAGACACTGAAGCTTTCTTT. J is TRBJ1-1 and V is TRBV19; 8 bases align to TRBD1. Germline loops: CDR1 LNHDA, CDR2 SQIVND (reference sequence). The CDR3 length is 14 residues. Losses at the gene ends were 6 bases for V and 3 bases for J; bases not matched to a gene: 6.

This chain connects TRBV30 to TRBJ1-6; no clear D. The CDR3 loop spans 13 amino acids. In germline, CDR1 is GTSNPN, CDR2 SVGIG (reference sequence). Trimming took 6 bases from V and 0 from J, leaving 6 bases between them. CDR3 in DNA: TGTGCCTGTGGTAGCTCCTATAATTCACCCCTCCACTTT. The encoded protein is CACGSSYNSPLHF.

This clone was found a few times. The V gene is TRBV7-6, the J gene TRBJ2-7, with 7 bases aligning to TRBD1. V lost 1 base, J lost 2 bases, and 8 bases stayed unmatched. This CDR3 comprises 16 residues. Germline CDR1 and CDR2: SGHVS and FNYEAQ. CDR3 DNA sequence: TGTGCCAGCAGCTTAGGAGGGGGCGGCGGAGCCTACGAGCAGTACTTC. Translated: CASSLGGGGGAYEQYF. Variable domain in full (rest from reference TRBV7-6 and TRBJ2-7): GAGVSQSPRYKVTKRGQDVALRCDPISGHVSLYWYRQALGQGPEFLTYFNYEAQQDKSGLPNDRFSAERPEGSISTLTIQRTEQRDSAMYRCASSLGGGGGAYEQYFGPGTRLTVT.

The rearrangement uses TRBV5-1 and TRBJ1-2; D is perhaps TRBD1 (5 bases). Trimming removed 0 bases at V and 4 bases at J, with 13 bases between. Per germline, CDR1 SGHRS and CDR2 YFSETQ. This CDR3 has 15 residues. The CDR3 spells CASSLDGGASYGYTF. The CDR3, as DNA: TGCGCCAGCAGCTTGGACGGAGGGGCCAGCTATGGCTACACCTTC.

The gene calls are TRBV5-6 and TRBJ1-6, with D perhaps matching TRBD1 (6 bases). The CDR3 has 14 amino acids. Trimming shortened V by 1 base and J by 7 bases, and 9 bases separated the two germline ends. Germline lookup yields CDR1 SGHDT and CDR2 YYEEEE. The CDR3 here is CASSLTGPNSPLHF. Here the CDR3 DNA reads TGTGCCAGCAGCTTGACAGGGCCGAATTCACCCCTCCACTTT. Looking up the rest from reference TRBV5-6 and TRBJ1-6 gives the full variable domain: DAGVTQSPTHLIKTRGQQVTLRCSPKSGHDTVSWYQQALGQGPQFIFQYYEEEERQRGNFPDRFSGHQFPNYSSELNVNALLLGDSALYLCASSLTGPNSPLHFGNGTRLTVT.

This clone was counted once. V is TRBV6-5 and J is TRBJ1-1; D possibly corresponds to TRBD1 (6 bases). CDR1 is MNHEY, CDR2 SVGAGI, per germline. This CDR3 has 13 amino acids. Trimming pared 8 bases from V and 0 bases from J, leaving 10 bases between. The DNA for the CDR3 is TGTGCCAGCCGGAGGACAGTGAACACTGAAGCTTTCTTT. Its translation is CASRRTVNTEAFF.

This clone appeared once. The V and J genes are TRBV5-6 and TRBJ1-5; weak D call: TRBD1 (5 bases). CDR3 length equals 14 residues. Per the germline V gene, CDR1 is SGHDT and CDR2 is YYEEEE. The ends were cut back, 2 bases at V and 9 bases at J, with 15 bases in the middle. CDR3 residues: CASSFGGAGGPQHF. The DNA for the CDR3 is TGTGCCAGCAGCTTCGGGGGTGCGGGGGGGCCCCAGCATTTT.

The gene calls are TRBV19 and TRBJ2-2, with a weak D call TRBD1 (6 bases). The germline CDR1 and CDR2 sequences are LNHDA and SQIVND (reference sequence). Trimming cost V 5 bases and J 5 bases, with 15 bases left between them. The CDR3 is made up of 15 amino acids. CDR3: CASSPRTETTGELFF. In DNA form, the CDR3 reads TGTGCCAGTAGTCCCAGGACAGAGACGACCGGGGAGCTGTTTTTT. Full variable domain (outside the CDR3, taken from reference TRBV19 and TRBJ2-2): DGGITQSPKYLFRKEGQNVTLSCEQNLNHDAMYWYRQDPGQGLRLIYYSQIVNDFQKGDIAEGYSVSREKKESFPLTVTSAQKNPTAFYLCASSPRTETTGELFFGEGSRLTVL.

The genes are TRBV5-1 and TRBJ1-1; D is possibly TRBD1 (5 bases). This CDR3 contains 14 residues. The germline V gene has CDR1 SGHRS and CDR2 YFSETQ. V was cut by 0 bases and J by 1 base, with 7 bases left in between. The CDR3 protein is CASSLGQPNTEAFF. The CDR3 bases are TGCGCCAGCAGCTTGGGACAGCCGAACACTGAAGCTTTCTTT.

The chain employs TRBV19 and TRBJ1-5, with D tentatively TRBD1 (5 bases). This CDR3 has 16 amino acids. With 1 base removed from V and 5 bases from J, the gap between germline ends came to 15 bases. From germline, CDR1 is LNHDA and CDR2 SQIVND (reference sequence). The CDR3 DNA is TGTGCCAGTAGTATAGGGGCATGGACACTTGATCAGCCCCAGCATTTT. Its protein is CASSIGAWTLDQPQHF.

The chain couples TRBV18 to TRBJ2-1; TRBD2 matches at 8 bases. The V gene's germline CDR1 is KGHSH and CDR2 LQKENI. This CDR3 is built from 16 residues. Unmatched junction bases numbered 3, after V lost 0 bases and J lost 2 bases. The CDR3 DNA follows: TGTGCCAGCTCACCACCTAGCGGGGCCACCTACAATGAGCAGTTCTTC. Translated, it gives CASSPPSGATYNEQFF.

The chain uses TRBV5-1 and TRBJ1-6, with no clear D. The germline V gene has CDR1 SGHRS and CDR2 YFSETQ. The CDR3 has 15 residues. Trimming removed 5 bases at V and 0 bases at J, with 9 bases between. The CDR3 bases are TGCGCCAGCAGTTCACGGAGCTCCTATAATTCACCCCTCCACTTT. It specifies CASSSRSSYNSPLHF.

V and J are TRBV7-6 and TRBJ2-2; no definite D call. The CDR3 contains 15 residues. Germline values: CDR1 SGHVS, CDR2 FNYEAQ. Between the trimmed V and J ends, which lost 3 bases and 0 bases, there was a span of 8 bases. Here the CDR3 reads CASSFSATNTGELFF. CDR3 DNA sequence: TGTGCCAGCAGCTTCTCTGCTACGAACACCGGGGAGCTGTTTTTT.

The V gene is TRBV7-3, the J gene TRBJ2-5, with 10 bases identical to TRBD1. Germline-derived CDR1 and CDR2 are SGHTA and FQGTGA. After removal of 5 bases from V and 4 bases from J, the junction contained 4 bases not matched to a gene. The length of the CDR3 is 14 residues. DNA of the CDR3: TGTGCCAGCAGCCCTCGGGACAGGGGAGAGACCCAGTACTTC. It codes for CASSPRDRGETQYF.

This clone was seen repeatedly, ten times or more. The genes are TRBV9 and TRBJ1-3, with TRBD1 matching over 7 bases. This CDR3 region has 16 residues. The germline V gene encodes CDR1 SGDLS and CDR2 YYNGEE. V shed 3 bases, J shed 0 bases, and the junction held 6 bases outside the gene matches. CDR3 sequence (DNA): TGTGCCAGCAGCGATGACAGGGAGAGCTCTGGAAACACCATATATTTT. Amino acid sequence: CASSDDRESSGNTIYF.

The chain employs TRBV5-4 and TRBJ2-7, with TRBD2 identical over 11 bases. This CDR3 is built from 18 residues. The V gene's germline CDR1 is SGHNT and CDR2 YYREEE (reference sequence). Trimming took 0 bases from V and 3 from J; bases not matched to a gene: 11. The CDR3 loop reads CASSLATSGGLNLYEQYF. The CDR3 nucleotides are TGTGCCAGCAGCTTGGCTACTAGCGGGGGTCTAAACCTCTACGAGCAGTACTTC.

The chain employs TRBV6-6 and TRBJ2-1, with 11 bases fitting TRBD2. Germline V gene sequence: CDR1 MNHNY, CDR2 SVGAGI (reference sequence). V dropped 6 bases and J dropped 5; count of bases not matched to a gene: 6. This CDR3 region has 15 residues. The CDR3, as DNA: TGTGCCAGCAGGGGCCTTAGCGGGGGGGACAATGAGCAGTTCTTC. It specifies CASRGLSGGDNEQFF.

The chain couples TRBV5-1 to TRBJ1-3; possibly TRBD1 for D (5 bases). This CDR3 spans 15 amino acids. Germline-derived CDR1 and CDR2 are SGHRS and YFSETQ. Trimming left V 1 base short and J 0 bases short, with 8 bases between. The CDR3 region has the DNA TGCGCCAGCAGCTTGCAAGGGGACTCTGGAAACACCATATATTTT. Translation: CASSLQGDSGNTIYF.

V and J are TRBV19 and TRBJ2-1; D gene uncertain. The ends were cut back, 4 bases at V and 7 bases at J, with 11 bases in the middle. The germline CDR1 and CDR2 sequences are LNHDA and SQIVND (reference sequence). CDR3 length: 13 residues. The chain's CDR3 is CASSKTAPNEQFF. As DNA, the CDR3 is TGTGCCAGTAGTAAAACAGCTCCTAATGAGCAGTTCTTC.

The chain combines TRBV7-9 with TRBJ1-4, with D uncertain. Trimming shortened V by 2 bases and J by 0 bases, and 7 bases separated the two germline ends. CDR3 size: 15 residues. Germline V gene lookup returns CDR1 SEHNR and CDR2 FQNEAQ (reference sequence). CDR3 protein: CASSLRAATNEKLFF. The DNA of the CDR3 is TGTGCCAGCAGCTTAAGAGCTGCAACTAATGAAAAACTGTTTTTT.